This TCR beta chain was recorded in a study of blood T cells in healthy people across ages. V lost 3 bases and J 0 bases, leaving 9 bases between the germline ends. CDR3 length: 14 residues. The germline gives CDR1 DFQATT, CDR2 SNEGSKA (reference sequence). Next came a second PCR, run for about 7 to 11 cycles, which used a sample-barcoded 5' primer along with a J-beta primer mix. TCRdb re-derived calls from the 5' RACE reads in MiXCR, one entry per CDR3 protein. The data show around 2 million distinct CDR3 sequences, with roughly two fifths seen just once and 23% held by the top ten. This clonotype has more than one count but fewer than ten.

The gene calls are TRBV20-1 and TRBJ1-3; no clear D gene. Sequenced sample: blood. This clonotype was sampled from a human donor in good health. The CDR3, as DNA: TGCAGTGCTAGGAAGGGTACCTCTGGAAACACCATATATTTT. Encoded protein: CSARKGTSGNTIYF.